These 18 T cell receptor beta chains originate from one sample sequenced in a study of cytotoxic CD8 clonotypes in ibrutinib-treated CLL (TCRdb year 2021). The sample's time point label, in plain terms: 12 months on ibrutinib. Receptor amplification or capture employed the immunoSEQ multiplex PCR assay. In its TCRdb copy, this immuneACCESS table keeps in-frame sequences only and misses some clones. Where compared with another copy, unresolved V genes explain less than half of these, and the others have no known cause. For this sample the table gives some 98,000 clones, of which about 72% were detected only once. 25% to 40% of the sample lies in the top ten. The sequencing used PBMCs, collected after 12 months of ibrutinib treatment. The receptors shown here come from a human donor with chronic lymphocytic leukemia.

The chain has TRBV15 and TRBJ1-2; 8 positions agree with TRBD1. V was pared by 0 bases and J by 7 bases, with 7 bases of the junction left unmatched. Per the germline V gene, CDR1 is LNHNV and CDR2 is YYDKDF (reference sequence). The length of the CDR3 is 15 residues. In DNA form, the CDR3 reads TGTGCCACCAGCAGAGATCGGCAGGGGGCGAGTGGCTACACCTTC. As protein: CATSRDRQGASGYTF.

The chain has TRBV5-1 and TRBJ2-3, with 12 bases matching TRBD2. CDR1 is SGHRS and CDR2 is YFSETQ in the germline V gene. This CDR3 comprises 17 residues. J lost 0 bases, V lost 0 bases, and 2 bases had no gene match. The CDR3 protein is CASSLGGLAGSTDTQYF. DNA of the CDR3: TGCGCCAGCAGCTTGGGCGGACTAGCGGGGAGCACAGATACGCAGTATTTT.

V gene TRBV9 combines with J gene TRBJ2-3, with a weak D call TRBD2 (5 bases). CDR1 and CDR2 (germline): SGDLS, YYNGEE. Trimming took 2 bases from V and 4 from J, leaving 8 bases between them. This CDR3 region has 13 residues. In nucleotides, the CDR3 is TGTGCCAGCAGCGTCATTAGCGCAGATACGCAGTATTTT. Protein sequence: CASSVISADTQYF. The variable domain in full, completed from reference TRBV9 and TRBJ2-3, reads DSGVTQTPKHLITATGQRVTLRCSPRSGDLSVYWYQQSLDQGLQFLIQYYNGEERAKGNILERFSAQQFPDLHSELNLSSLELGDSALYFCASSVISADTQYFGPGTRLTVL.

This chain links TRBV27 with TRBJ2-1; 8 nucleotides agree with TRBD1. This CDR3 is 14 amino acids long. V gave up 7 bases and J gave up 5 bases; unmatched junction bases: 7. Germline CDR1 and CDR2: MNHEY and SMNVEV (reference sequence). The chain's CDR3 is CASKRQGTHNEQFF. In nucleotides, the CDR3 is TGTGCCAGCAAGAGACAGGGGACTCACAATGAGCAGTTCTTC.

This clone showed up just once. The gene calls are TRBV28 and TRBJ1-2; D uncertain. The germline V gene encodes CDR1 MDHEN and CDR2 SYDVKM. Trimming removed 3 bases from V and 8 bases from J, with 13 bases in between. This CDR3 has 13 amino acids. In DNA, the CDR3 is TGTGCCAGCAGTTTTACTACGGGTAGGGGCTACACCTTC. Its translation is CASSFTTGRGYTF.

This CDR3 reads CASSWGQAMNTEAFF. CDR3 DNA: TGCGCCAGCAGCTGGGGACAGGCTATGAACACTGAAGCTTTCTTT. This chain connects TRBV5-1 to TRBJ1-1; 8 bases line up with TRBD1. CDR1 and CDR2 (germline): SGHRS, YFSETQ. The V gene end was trimmed by 3 bases and the J gene end by 0 bases; junction bases not matched to a gene: 4. CDR3 length: 15 amino acids.

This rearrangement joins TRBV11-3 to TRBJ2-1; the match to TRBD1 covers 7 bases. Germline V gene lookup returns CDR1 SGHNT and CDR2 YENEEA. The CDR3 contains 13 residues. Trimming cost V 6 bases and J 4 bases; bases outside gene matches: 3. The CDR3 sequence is CASSSQGYNEQFF. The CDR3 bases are TGTGCCAGCAGTTCACAGGGGTACAATGAGCAGTTCTTC.

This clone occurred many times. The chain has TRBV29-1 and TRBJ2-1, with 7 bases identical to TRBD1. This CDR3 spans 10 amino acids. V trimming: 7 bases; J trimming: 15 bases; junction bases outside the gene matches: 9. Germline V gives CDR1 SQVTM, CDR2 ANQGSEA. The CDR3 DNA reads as TGCAGCGCCACAGGGGTTTCTCCGTTCTTC. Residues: CSATGVSPFF.

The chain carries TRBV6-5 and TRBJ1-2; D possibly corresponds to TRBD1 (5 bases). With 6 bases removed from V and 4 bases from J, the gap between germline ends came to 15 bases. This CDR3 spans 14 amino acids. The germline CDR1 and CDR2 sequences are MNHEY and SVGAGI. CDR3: CASRRDGGSYGYTF. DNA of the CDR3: TGTGCCAGCAGGAGGGACGGCGGTTCCTATGGCTACACCTTC.

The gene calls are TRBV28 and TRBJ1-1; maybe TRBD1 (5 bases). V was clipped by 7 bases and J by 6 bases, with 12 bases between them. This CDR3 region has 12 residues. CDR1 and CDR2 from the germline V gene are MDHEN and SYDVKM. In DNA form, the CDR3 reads TGTGCCAGCACCGGGCGGGGCGCTGAAGCTTTCTTT. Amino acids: CASTGRGAEAFF.

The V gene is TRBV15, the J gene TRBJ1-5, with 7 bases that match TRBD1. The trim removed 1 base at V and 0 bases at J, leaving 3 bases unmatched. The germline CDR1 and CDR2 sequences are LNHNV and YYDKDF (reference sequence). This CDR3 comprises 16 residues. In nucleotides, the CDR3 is TGTGCCACCAGCAGAGGGGAGGGGGCTAGCAATCAGCCCCAGCATTTT. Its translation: CATSRGEGASNQPQHF. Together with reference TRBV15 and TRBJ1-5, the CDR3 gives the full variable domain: DAMVIQNPRYQVTQFGKPVTLSCSQTLNHNVMYWYQQKSSQAPKLLFHYYDKDFNNEADTPDNFQSRRPNTSFCFLDIRSPGLGDTAMYLCATSRGEGASNQPQHFGDGTRLSIL.

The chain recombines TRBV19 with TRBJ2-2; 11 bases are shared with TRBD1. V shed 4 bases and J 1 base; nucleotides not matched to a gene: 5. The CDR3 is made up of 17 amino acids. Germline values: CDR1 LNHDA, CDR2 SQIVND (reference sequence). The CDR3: CASSTGTGGLNTGELFF. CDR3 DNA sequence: TGTGCCAGTAGTACCGGGACAGGGGGATTGAACACCGGGGAGCTGTTTTTT.

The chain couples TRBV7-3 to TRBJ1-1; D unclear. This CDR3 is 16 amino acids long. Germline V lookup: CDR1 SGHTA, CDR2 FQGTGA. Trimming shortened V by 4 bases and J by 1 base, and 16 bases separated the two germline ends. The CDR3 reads CASSSSPGVANTEAFF. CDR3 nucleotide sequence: TGTGCCAGCAGCTCCAGTCCCGGAGTCGCGAACACTGAAGCTTTCTTT.

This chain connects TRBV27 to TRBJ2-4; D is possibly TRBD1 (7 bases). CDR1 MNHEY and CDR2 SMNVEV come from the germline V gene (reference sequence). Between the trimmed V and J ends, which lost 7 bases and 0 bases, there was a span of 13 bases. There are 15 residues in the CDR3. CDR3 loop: CASTRQGLAKNIQYF. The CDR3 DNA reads TGTGCCAGCACCCGACAGGGACTAGCCAAAAACATTCAGTACTTC.

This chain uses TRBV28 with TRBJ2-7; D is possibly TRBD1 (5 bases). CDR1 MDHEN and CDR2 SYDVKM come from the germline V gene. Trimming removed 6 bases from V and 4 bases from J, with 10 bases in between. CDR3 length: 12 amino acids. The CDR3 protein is CASSPDRYEQYF. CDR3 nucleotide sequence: TGTGCCAGCAGCCCCGACAGATACGAGCAGTACTTC. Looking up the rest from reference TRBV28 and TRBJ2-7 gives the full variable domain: DVKVTQSSRYLVKRTGEKVFLECVQDMDHENMFWYRQDPGLGLRLIYFSYDVKMKEKGDIPEGYSVSREKKERFSLILESASTNQTSMYLCASSPDRYEQYFGPGTRLTVT.

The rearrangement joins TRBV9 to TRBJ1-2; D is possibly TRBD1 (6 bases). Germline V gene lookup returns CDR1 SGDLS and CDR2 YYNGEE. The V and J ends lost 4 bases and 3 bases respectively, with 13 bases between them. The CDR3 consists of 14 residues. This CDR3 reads CASSQTGLDYGYTF. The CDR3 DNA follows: TGTGCCAGCAGCCAAACAGGGCTGGACTATGGCTACACCTTC.

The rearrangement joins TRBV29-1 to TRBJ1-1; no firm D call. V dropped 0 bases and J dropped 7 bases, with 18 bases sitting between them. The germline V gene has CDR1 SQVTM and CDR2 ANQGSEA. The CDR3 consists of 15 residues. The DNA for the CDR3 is TGCAGCGTTGAAGATAAGGTGGGTGCACTCGGTGAAGCTTTCTTT. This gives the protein CSVEDKVGALGEAFF.

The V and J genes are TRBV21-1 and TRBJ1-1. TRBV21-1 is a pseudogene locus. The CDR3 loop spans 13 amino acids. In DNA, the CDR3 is TGTGCCAGCACTACTCGTCGGGGCACTGAAGCTTTCTTT. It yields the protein CASTTRRGTEAFF.